This TCR beta chain was sequenced in a study of identical twins. Study observations and caveats: Models underestimated TCR alpha sharing (out-of-frame) in monozygotic twins.

As regards this clonotype: The antigen is undetermined.

Trimming removed 3 bases from V and 0 bases from J, with 15 bases in between. CDR3 length: 17 amino acids. TCRdb processed the 5' RACE reads anew with MiXCR; each CDR3 protein has one entry. The repertoire includes 1.5 million to 2 million distinct CDR3 sequences, around 33% of them detected once, and about 0.27% sits in the top ten. Material: cord blood. The chain carries TRBV12-3 or TRBV12-4 and TRBJ2-1; D unclear. The TCR originated in a newborn girl in good health. This CDR3 reads CASSFSSLINSYNEQFF. The CDR3 DNA is TGTGCCAGCAGTTTTTCGAGCCTTATTAACTCCTACAATGAGCAGTTCTTC.